The TCR beta chain under discussion was sequenced for a study of T-cell memory formation after mild COVID-19. This clonotype was counted only a few times. TCRdb re-called the 5' RACE reads with MiXCR, one entry per CDR3 protein. The sample contains roughly 340,000 distinct CDR3 sequences, about 20% of which appear only once. V dropped 8 bases and J dropped 7 bases, with 9 bases sitting between them. The CDR3 is made up of 11 amino acids. From germline, CDR1 is MNHNY and CDR2 SVGAGI (reference sequence). This clonotype originated in a man between 18 and 29 years old who had mild COVID-19 (a few samples of this study predate the infection). Cell type and time point are not known. The material sequenced was PBMCs or a T cell subset sorted from them (not recorded which). The V gene is TRBV6-6, the J gene TRBJ1-5, with a possible D match to TRBD1 (5 bases). The CDR3 DNA reads as TGTGCCAGCGGGGCAGGCCAGCCCCAGCATTTT. Translation gives CASGAGQPQHF.